These T cell receptor beta chains were read from a single sample in a study of blood T cell repertoires in COVID-19. Data came from immunoSEQ multiplex PCR; TCRdb stores just in-frame clones and leaves some out. This table holds approximately 200,000 clones, about 80% found once. Sequences were obtained from PBMCs or T cells enriched from blood (not recorded which). The receptors come from a woman aged 35 to 49 with acute COVID-19. CDR3s include the opening cysteine and the closing phenylalanine or tryptophan. D genes are given only for firm matches. Clone size, where shown, is once, few, many, or a class for clones that have expanded.

J gene | D gene | V gene | clone size | CDR3 length | CDR3 DNA | CDR3 protein
TRBJ2-2 | TRBD1 | TRBV7-8 | NA | 15 | TGTGCCAGCAGTCGGGGACAGGGTAACACCGGGGAGCTGTTTTTT | CASSRGQGNTGELFF
TRBJ1-3 | NA | TRBV11-2 | NA | 16 | TGTGCCAGCAGCATGCCGGGACATGAGCCCGGAAACACCATATATTTT | CASSMPGHEPGNTIYF
TRBJ2-5 | TRBD1 | TRBV5-1 | NA | 15 | TGCGCCAGCAGCCTCTCGGGACAGCTGGCGGAGACCCAGTACTTC | CASSLSGQLAETQYF
TRBJ1-5 | NA | TRBV7-8 | few | 15 | TGTGCCAGCAGCTTAGAGGCGGGGGCAAATCAGCCCCAGCATTTT | CASSLEAGANQPQHF
TRBJ1-6 | TRBD1 | TRBV3-1/TRBV3-2 | once | 18 | TGTGCCAGCAGCCGGGTACACAGGAGCTCAGGGGGTTTTTCACCCCTCCACTTT | CASSRVHRSSGGFSPLHF
TRBJ2-7 | NA | TRBV27 | NA | 13 | TGTGCCAGCTCCTCCGACAGGCGCTACGAGCAGTACTTC | CASSSDRRYEQYF
TRBJ1-2 | TRBD1 | TRBV7-9 | NA | 14 | TGTGCCAGCAGCTTGAGGACAGGGGTTCGTGGCTACACCTTC | CASSLRTGVRGYTF
TRBJ2-7 | TRBD2 | TRBV30 | NA | 14 | TGTGCCTGGAGCGCTAGCGGGGTTTACTACGAGCAGTACTTC | CAWSASGVYYEQYF
TRBJ2-5 | TRBD1 | TRBV5-8 | NA | 15 | TGTGCCAGCAGCTCTCGGACAGGGGGCATGGAGACCCAGTACTTC | CASSSRTGGMETQYF
TRBJ2-1 | NA | TRBV4-2 | NA | 16 | TGTGCCAGCAGCCAAGGATCCGCAGGCCCTAACAATGAGCAGTTCTTC | CASSQGSAGPNNEQFF
TRBJ2-1 | TRBD2 | TRBV19 | NA | 16 | TGTGCCAGTAGTATAAGAGCGGGGAGGGTCTACAATGAGCAGTTCTTC | CASSIRAGRVYNEQFF
TRBJ2-5 | TRBD1 | TRBV5-5 | NA | 16 | TGTGCCAGCAGCTTGGGCGGGACAGGGTCGATAGAGACCCAGTACTTC | CASSLGGTGSIETQYF
TRBJ2-1 | TRBD2 | TRBV24-1 | once | 19 | TGTGCCACCAGTGACCCGACTAGCGGGAGGGCCTCTTCAAGGTCTGAGCAGTTCTTC | CATSDPTSGRASSRSEQFF
TRBJ2-3 | TRBD2 | TRBV7-3 | NA | 15 | TGTGCCAGCAGCCTAACAGCGGGAGGGACAGATACGCAGTATTTT | CASSLTAGGTDTQYF
TRBJ2-2 | NA | TRBV3-1/TRBV3-2 | few | 15 | TGTGCCAGCAGTCCGACGGGAAGGAAAACCGGGGAGCTGTTTTTT | CASSPTGRKTGELFF
TRBJ2-1 | NA | TRBV18 | many | 17 | TGTGCCAGCTCACCGCAGAGCCCAAACAGATCAGGCAATGAGCAGTTCTTC | CASSPQSPNRSGNEQFF
TRBJ2-3 | NA | TRBV14 | NA | 14 | TGTGCCAGCAGCCAAGATCTTCGCACAGATACGCAGTATTTT | CASSQDLRTDTQYF
TRBJ1-5 | TRBD1 | TRBV6-9 | NA | 14 | TGTGCCAGCAGTTATAGGACAGGGAATCAGCCCCAGCATTTT | CASSYRTGNQPQHF